This T cell receptor (beta chain) was obtained from a study of beta chain features in type 1 diabetes. Turning to the study itself: Age, gender and cell yields were similar between patients and healthy donors.

Germline loops: CDR1 SGHRS, CDR2 YFSETQ. The CDR3 is 15 residues long. Deletions cut 5 bases from V and 2 bases from J, with 16 bases between. Since all of the isolated RNA was reverse transcribed, expressed TCRB transcripts were what got sequenced. The protocol was immunoSEQ multiplex PCR, while the TCRdb copy is restricted to in-frame clones and leaves out a portion. The repertoire holds almost 350,000 clones, with roughly a tenth as singletons. About this clone itself: Its antigen is not identified.

Overall study results and limits: In all four CD4+ subsets, TCRB CDR3 length was significantly, moderately reduced in type 1 diabetes.

The chain is built from TRBV5-1 and TRBJ2-5; the D gene is possibly TRBD1 (7 bases). This sequence was found in a man aged 30 to 45 with type 1 diabetes. Source material: central memory CD4+ T cells from blood. This chain's CDR3 is CASRSRGDPQETQYF. For the CDR3, the DNA is TGCGCCAGCAGATCCAGGGGGGATCCTCAAGAGACCCAGTACTTC.